This TCR beta chain was found in a study of T-cell reconstitution after alpha-beta-depleted transplantation in children. The sample holds a few counts of this clonotype. Unique molecular identifiers were built into the TCRbeta library. One entry per CDR3 protein results from TCRdb running MiXCR on the PCR reads. The table has 400,000 to 500,000 distinct CDR3 sequences, around 9.9% seen once. This clonotype was obtained from a human donor who donated a stem cell graft to a child with acute myeloid leukemia. Sequenced here: PBMCs from the stem cell graft donor, sampled from the stem cell graft.

The CDR3 protein is CASSRFQDNYGYTF. CDR3 sequence (DNA): TGTGCCAGCAGCCGATTTCAGGATAACTATGGCTACACCTTC. The V call is TRBV7-9, the J call TRBJ1-2; D is unclear. This CDR3 region has 14 residues. CDR1 is SEHNR, CDR2 FQNEAQ, per germline (reference sequence). V shed 5 bases and J shed 1 base, with 11 bases lying between them.